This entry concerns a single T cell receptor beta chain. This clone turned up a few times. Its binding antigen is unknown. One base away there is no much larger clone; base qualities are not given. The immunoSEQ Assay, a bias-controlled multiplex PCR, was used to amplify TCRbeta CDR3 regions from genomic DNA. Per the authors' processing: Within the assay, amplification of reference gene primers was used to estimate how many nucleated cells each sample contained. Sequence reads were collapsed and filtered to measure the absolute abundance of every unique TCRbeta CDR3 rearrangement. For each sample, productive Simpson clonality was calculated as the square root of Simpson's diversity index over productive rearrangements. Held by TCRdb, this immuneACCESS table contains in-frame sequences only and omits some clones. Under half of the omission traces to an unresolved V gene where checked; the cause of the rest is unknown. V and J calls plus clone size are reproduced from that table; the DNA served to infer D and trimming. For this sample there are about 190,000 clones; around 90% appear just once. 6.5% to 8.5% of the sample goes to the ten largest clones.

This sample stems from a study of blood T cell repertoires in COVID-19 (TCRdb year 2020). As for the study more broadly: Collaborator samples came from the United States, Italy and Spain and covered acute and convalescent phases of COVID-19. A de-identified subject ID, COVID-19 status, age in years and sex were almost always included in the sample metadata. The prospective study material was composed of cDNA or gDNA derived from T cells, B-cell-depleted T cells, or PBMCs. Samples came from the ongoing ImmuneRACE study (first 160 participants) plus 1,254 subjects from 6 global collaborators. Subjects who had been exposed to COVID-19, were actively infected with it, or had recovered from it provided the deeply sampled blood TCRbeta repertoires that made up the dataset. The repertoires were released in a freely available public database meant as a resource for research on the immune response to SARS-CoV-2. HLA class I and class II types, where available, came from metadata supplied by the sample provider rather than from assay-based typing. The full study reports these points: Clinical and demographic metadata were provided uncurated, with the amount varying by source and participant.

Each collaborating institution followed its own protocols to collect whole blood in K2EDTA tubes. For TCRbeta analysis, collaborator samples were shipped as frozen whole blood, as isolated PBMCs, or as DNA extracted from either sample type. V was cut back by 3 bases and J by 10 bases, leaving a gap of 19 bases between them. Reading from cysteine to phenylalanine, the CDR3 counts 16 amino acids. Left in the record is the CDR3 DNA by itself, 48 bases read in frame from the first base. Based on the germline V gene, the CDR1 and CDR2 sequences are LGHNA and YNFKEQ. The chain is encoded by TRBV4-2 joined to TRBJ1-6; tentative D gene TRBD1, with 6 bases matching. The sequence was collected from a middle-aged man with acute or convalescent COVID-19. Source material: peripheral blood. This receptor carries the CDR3 CASSQVSQGPLSPLHF. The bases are TGTGCCAGCAGCCAGGTCAGTCAGGGGCCCCTATCACCCCTCCACTTT.